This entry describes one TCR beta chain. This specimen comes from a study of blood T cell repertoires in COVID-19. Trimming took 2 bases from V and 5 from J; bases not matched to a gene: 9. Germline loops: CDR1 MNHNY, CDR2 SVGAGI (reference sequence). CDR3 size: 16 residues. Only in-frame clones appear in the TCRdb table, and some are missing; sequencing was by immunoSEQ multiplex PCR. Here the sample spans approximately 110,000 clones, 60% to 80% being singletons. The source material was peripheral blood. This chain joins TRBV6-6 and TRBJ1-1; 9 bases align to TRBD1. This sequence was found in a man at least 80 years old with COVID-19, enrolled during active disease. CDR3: CASSYAPRQGGTEAFF. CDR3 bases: TGTGCCAGCAGTTACGCTCCTCGACAGGGGGGGACTGAAGCTTTCTTT.